This T cell receptor (beta chain) was obtained from a study of shared clonotypes between healthy human individuals. Study overall: Serving as donors were two women and three men, whose ages spanned 18 to 49. Broader study findings: The researchers took only blood, and tissue repertoires probably look different.

Participating donors were healthy, HIV-negative adults free of recent acute infections or vaccinations. Every contributor of samples was a Caucasian grown-up residing in Nashville, Tennessee. As concerns this clone: Its target is unknown.

In germline, CDR1 is LNHDA, CDR2 SQIVND (reference sequence). The CDR3 length is 14 residues. The trim removed 6 bases at V and 2 bases at J, leaving 4 bases unmatched. Clones were read by immunoSEQ multiplex PCR, and TCRdb kept only the in-frame ones, dropping some. Of over a million clones listed, approximately 96% are singletons. The clonotype originates from a man under 40 in good health. Sequenced: naive CD4+ T cells sorted from blood. The subset here: CD45RA+ positively selected. The rearrangement joins TRBV19 to TRBJ2-7, with TRBD1 matching over 10 bases. The CDR3 DNA reads TGTGCCAGTAGGGGACAGGGGAATCCCTACGAGCAGTACTTC. Translated, it gives CASRGQGNPYEQYF.